A selection of T cell receptor beta chains follows, all from one sample in a study of identical twins. TCRdb reanalysed the 5' RACE reads using MiXCR and keeps one entry per CDR3 protein. Among 700,000 or so distinct CDR3 sequences listed, 21% were seen once. These data are also associated with another study on T cells expressing NK-cell markers.

Sequencing input: PBMCs. These receptors came from a woman aged 18-35 years in good health. CDR3s include the opening cysteine and the closing phenylalanine or tryptophan. A D gene is named only where the DNA matches it firmly. Only part of the rows carry a size: once, few, many, or a class if the clone is expanded.

D	length	V	size	J	CDR3	DNA
TRBD2	14	TRBV12-3/TRBV12-4	many	TRBJ2-1	CASSRLAGVYEQFF	TGTGCCAGCAGTCGACTAGCGGGAGTTTATGAGCAGTTCTTC
.	14	TRBV10-1	many	TRBJ2-7	CASSESETAYEQYF	TGCGCCAGCAGTGAGTCCGAGACAGCTTACGAGCAGTACTTC
TRBD1	13	TRBV6-6	.	TRBJ1-2	CASDGTANYGYTF	TGTGCCAGCGATGGGACAGCTAACTATGGCTACACCTTC
.	14	TRBV20-1	.	TRBJ2-1	CSATGGSSYNEQFF	TGCAGTGCTACCGGGGGCAGCTCCTACAATGAGCAGTTCTTC
TRBD2	14	TRBV11-2	few	TRBJ2-1	CASSSLSGRNEQFF	TGTGCCAGCAGCTCCCTTAGCGGGAGGAACGAGCAGTTCTTC
.	14	TRBV6-5	.	TRBJ1-1	CASSYGIGNTEAFF	TGTGCCAGCAGTTACGGCATAGGGAACACTGAAGCTTTCTTT
TRBD2	19	TRBV3-1	.	TRBJ2-1	CASSLAGGLAGSSYNEQFF	TGTGCCAGCAGCCTAGCCGGGGGACTAGCGGGAAGCTCCTACAATGAGCAGTTCTTC
.	13	TRBV5-1	many	TRBJ2-7	CASSLPGSHEQYF	TGCGCCAGCAGCTTGCCAGGAAGCCACGAGCAGTACTTC
TRBD1	16	TRBV7-6	.	TRBJ2-7	CASSLEVGTGDYEQYF	TGTGCCAGCAGCTTAGAGGTGGGGACAGGGGACTACGAGCAGTACTTC
TRBD1	15	TRBV7-2	.	TRBJ2-7	CASSPIAGGTYEQYF	TGTGCCAGCAGCCCGATAGCAGGGGGCACCTACGAGCAGTACTTC
.	13	TRBV3-1	.	TRBJ1-1	CASSHNVKRGAFF	TGTGCCAGCAGCCACAACGTGAAGAGGGGGGCTTTCTTT
.	11	TRBV20-1	few	TRBJ2-1	CSAPLRGEQFF	TGCAGTGCCCCCCTTCGGGGTGAGCAGTTCTTC
TRBD1	14	TRBV9	many	TRBJ1-1	CASSARGTDVEAFF	TGTGCCAGCAGCGCCAGGGGGACAGACGTTGAAGCTTTCTTT
.	14	TRBV6-1	few	TRBJ2-3	CASSKRITTDTQYF	TGTGCCAGCAGCAAGCGGATTACCACAGATACGCAGTATTTT